The sequence of this T cell receptor beta chain was determined in a study of vaccination and CD4 T cells after COVID-19. This CDR3 is built from 15 residues. Germline CDR1 MDHEN, CDR2 SYDVKM. The V end lost 6 bases, the J end lost 3 bases, and 18 bases lay between the germline ends. Noted treatment: approximately 11-day PBMC culture with coronavirus spike peptide pools or control peptides (ViraFEST assay). Cultured CD4+ T cells had their DNA profiled by the Oncomine TCR Beta short-read assay. Genomic DNA was isolated from cultured CD4+ T cells. TCRdb used MiXCR to reprocess the PCR reads, holding one entry per CDR3 protein. The sample holds about 8,500 distinct CDR3 sequences; roughly half are singletons and the top ten take 20%. Details on this clonotype: No antigen is known for it.

Sequenced input: CD4+ T cells from blood, cultured in vitro. This receptor was identified in a human donor who had recovered from COVID-19. The chain combines TRBV28 with TRBJ2-7; D uncertain. DNA for the CDR3: TGTGCCAGCAGACTGACCCCGTCTCGGATCTACGAGCAGTACTTC. Translation gives CASRLTPSRIYEQYF.